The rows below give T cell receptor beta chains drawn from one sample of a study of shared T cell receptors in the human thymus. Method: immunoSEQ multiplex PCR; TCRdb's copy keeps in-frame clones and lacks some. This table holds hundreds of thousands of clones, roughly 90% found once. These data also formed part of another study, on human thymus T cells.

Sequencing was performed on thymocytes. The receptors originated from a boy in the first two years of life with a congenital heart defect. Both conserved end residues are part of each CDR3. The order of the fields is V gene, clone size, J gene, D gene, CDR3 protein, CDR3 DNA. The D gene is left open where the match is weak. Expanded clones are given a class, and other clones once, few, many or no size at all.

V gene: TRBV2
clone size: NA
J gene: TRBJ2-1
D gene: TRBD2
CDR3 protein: CASSERTSGTNEQFF
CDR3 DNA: TGTGCCAGCAGTGAACGGACTAGCGGGACCAATGAGCAGTTCTTC

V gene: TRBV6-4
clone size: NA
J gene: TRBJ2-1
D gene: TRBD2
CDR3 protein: CASSALLAGLNEQFF
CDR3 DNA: TGTGCCAGCAGTGCATTACTAGCGGGACTGAATGAGCAGTTCTTC

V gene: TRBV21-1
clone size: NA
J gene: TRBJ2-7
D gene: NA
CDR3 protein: CARLAGVVYEQYF
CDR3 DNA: TGTGCCAGGCTAGCGGGAGTCGTCTACGAGCAGTACTTC

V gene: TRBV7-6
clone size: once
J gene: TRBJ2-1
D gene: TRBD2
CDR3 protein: CASSFGGGGEQFF
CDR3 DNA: TGTGCCAGCAGCTTCGGGGGGGGAGGGGAGCAGTTCTTC

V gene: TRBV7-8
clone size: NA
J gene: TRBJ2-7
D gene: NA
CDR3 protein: CASSLVRGSYEQYF
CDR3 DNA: TGTGCCAGCAGCTTAGTTCGGGGGTCCTACGAGCAGTACTTC

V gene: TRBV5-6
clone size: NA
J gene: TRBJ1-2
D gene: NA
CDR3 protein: CASSFDADGYTF
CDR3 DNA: TGTGCCAGCAGCTTTGACGCGGATGGCTACACCTTC

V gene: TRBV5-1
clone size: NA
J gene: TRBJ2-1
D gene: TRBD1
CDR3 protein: CASSFFPGQGLNEQFF
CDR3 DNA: TGCGCCAGCAGCTTTTTTCCGGGACAGGGTCTTAATGAGCAGTTCTTC

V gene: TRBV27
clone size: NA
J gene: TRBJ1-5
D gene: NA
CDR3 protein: CASSLPTRRGDQPQHF
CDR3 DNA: TGTGCCAGCAGTTTACCCACCAGAAGGGGTGATCAGCCCCAGCATTTT

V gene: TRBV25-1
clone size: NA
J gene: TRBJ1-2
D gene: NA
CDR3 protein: CASSDGAPDYGYTF
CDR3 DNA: TGTGCCAGCAGCGATGGGGCTCCCGACTATGGCTACACCTTC

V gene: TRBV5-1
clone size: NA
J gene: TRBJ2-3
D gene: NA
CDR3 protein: CASSFRVRGTYTQYF
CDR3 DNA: TGCGCCAGCAGCTTCAGAGTAAGAGGAACTTATACGCAGTATTTT

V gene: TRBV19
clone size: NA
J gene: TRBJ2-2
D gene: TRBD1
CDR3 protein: CASRDRALPNTGELFF
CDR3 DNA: TGTGCCAGTAGAGACAGGGCCCTTCCGAACACCGGGGAGCTGTTTTTT

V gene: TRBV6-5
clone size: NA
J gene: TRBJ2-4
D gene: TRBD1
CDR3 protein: CASRGQGAGKNIQYF
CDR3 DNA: TGTGCCAGCAGGGGACAGGGGGCTGGCAAAAACATTCAGTACTTC

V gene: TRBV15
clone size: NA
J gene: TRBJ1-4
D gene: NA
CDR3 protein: CATSRDTGTREKLFF
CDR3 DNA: TGTGCCACCAGCAGAGATACAGGGACGCGGGAAAAACTGTTTTTT

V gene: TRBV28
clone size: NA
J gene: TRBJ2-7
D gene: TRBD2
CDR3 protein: CASSPRRAGTSGEQYF
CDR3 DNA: TGTGCCAGCAGCCCACGTCGGGCTGGGACTAGCGGCGAGCAGTACTTC

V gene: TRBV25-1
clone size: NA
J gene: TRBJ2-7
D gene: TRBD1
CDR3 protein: CASSGLGQGAGEQYF
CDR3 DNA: TGTGCCAGCAGTGGCCTCGGACAGGGGGCGGGCGAGCAGTACTTC

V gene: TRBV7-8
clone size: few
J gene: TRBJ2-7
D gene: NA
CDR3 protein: CASSPEGKPSGRFSCEQYF
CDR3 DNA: TGTGCCAGCAGCCCAGAGGGAAAGCCTAGTGGGAGGTTCAGCTGCGAGCAGTACTTC

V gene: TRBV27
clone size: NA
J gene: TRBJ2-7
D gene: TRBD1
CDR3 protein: CASSLLGQGVYEQYF
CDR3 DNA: TGTGCCAGCAGTTTACTGGGACAGGGGGTCTACGAGCAGTACTTC

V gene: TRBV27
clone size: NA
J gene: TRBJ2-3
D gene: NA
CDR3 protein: CASSFRGTSTDTQYF
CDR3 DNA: TGTGCCAGCAGTTTTAGAGGGACTAGCACAGATACGCAGTATTTT

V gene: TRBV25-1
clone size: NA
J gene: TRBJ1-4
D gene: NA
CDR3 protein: CASSEWGGRHNEKLFF
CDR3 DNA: TGTGCCAGCAGTGAATGGGGGGGACGGCATAATGAAAAACTGTTTTTT

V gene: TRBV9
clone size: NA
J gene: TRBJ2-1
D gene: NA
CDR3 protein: CASSPRHVDEQFF
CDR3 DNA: TGTGCCAGCAGCCCCCGACACGTCGATGAGCAGTTCTTC

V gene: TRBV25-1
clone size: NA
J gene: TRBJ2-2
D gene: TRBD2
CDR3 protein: CAPFRATAYSGRAGELFF
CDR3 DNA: TGTGCCCCCTTTCGAGCGACGGCCTATAGCGGGAGGGCCGGGGAGCTGTTTTTT

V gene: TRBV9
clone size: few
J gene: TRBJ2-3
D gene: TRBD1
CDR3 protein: CASSVARTGGLDTQYF
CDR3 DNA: TGTGCCAGCAGCGTAGCAAGGACAGGGGGCTTAGATACGCAGTATTTT

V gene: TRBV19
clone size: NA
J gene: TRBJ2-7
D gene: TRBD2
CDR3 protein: CASSFGASGARAYYEQYF
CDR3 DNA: TGTGCCAGTAGTTTCGGGGCTAGCGGGGCCCGGGCTTACTACGAGCAGTACTTC

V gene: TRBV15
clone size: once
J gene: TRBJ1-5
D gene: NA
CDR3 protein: CATSREGPFVGLNQPQHF
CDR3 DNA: TGTGCCACCAGCAGAGAGGGGCCCTTCGTAGGGCTCAATCAGCCCCAGCATTTT

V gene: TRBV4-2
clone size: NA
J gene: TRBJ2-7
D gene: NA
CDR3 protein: CASSQGLAPSTRILRGQYF
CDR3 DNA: TGTGCCAGCAGCCAAGGTCTCGCTCCCAGCACTAGGATTCTACGAGGGCAGTACTTC

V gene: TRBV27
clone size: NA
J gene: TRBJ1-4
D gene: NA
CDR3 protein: CASSLALPRGGNEKLFF
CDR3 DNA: TGTGCCAGCAGTTTAGCCCTCCCCAGAGGGGGTAATGAAAAACTGTTTTTT

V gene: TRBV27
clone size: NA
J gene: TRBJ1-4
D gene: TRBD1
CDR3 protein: CASSHAAGGNEKLFF
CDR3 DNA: TGTGCCAGCAGTCACGCCGCAGGGGGGAATGAAAAACTGTTTTTT

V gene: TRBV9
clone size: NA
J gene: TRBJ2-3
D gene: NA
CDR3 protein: CASSADLYSTDTQYF
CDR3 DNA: TGTGCCAGCAGCGCCGATCTCTATAGCACAGATACGCAGTATTTT

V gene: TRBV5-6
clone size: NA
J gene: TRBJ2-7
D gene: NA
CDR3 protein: CASSSSEEQYF
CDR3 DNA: TGTGCCAGCAGCTCCTCGGAGGAGCAGTACTTC

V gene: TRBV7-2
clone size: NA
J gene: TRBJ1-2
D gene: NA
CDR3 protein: CASSLAPGRDYGYTF
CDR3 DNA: TGTGCCAGCAGCTTAGCCCCAGGGAGGGACTATGGCTACACCTTC

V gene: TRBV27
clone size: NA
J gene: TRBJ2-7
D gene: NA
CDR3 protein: CASRGDFEQYF
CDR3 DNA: TGTGCCAGCAGGGGAGATTTCGAGCAGTACTTC

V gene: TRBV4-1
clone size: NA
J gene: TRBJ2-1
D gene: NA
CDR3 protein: CASSEDGAPGDEQFF
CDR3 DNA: TGCGCCAGCAGCGAGGACGGGGCCCCGGGGGATGAGCAGTTCTTC

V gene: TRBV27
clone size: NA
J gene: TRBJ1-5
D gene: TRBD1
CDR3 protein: CASSRQGSQPQHF
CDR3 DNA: TGTGCCAGCAGCAGACAGGGTAGTCAGCCCCAGCATTTT

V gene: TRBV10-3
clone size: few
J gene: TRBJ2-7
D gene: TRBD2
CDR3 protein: CAISDSGLAAYEQYF
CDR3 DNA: TGTGCCATCAGTGATTCAGGACTAGCAGCCTACGAGCAGTACTTC

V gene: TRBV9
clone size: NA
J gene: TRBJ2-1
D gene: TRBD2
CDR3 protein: CASSVVDSFPGGPVNEQFF
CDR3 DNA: TGTGCCAGCAGCGTAGTGGACTCCTTCCCGGGAGGGCCTGTTAATGAGCAGTTCTTC

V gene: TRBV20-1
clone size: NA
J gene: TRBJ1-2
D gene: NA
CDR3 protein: CSASRFPGYTF
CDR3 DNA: TGCAGTGCTAGCAGATTTCCTGGCTACACCTTC

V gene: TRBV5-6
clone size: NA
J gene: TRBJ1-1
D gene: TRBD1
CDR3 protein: CASSLGTGDTEAFF
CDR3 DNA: TGTGCCAGCAGCTTGGGGACAGGGGACACTGAAGCTTTCTTT

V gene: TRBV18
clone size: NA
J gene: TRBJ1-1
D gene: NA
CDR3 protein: CASSYRAGGTEAFF
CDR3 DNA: TGTGCCAGCTCTTACAGGGCGGGGGGCACTGAAGCTTTCTTT

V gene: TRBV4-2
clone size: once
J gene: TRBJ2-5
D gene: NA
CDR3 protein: CASSQVPHRERETQYF
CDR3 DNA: TGTGCCAGCAGCCAAGTTCCACATAGGGAGAGGGAGACCCAGTACTTC

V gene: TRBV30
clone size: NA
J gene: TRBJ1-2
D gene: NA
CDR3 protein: CAWSNGVNYGYTF
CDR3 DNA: TGTGCCTGGAGTAACGGGGTCAACTATGGCTACACCTTC

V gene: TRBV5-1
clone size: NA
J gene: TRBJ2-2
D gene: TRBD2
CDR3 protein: CASSLVAGGPPNTGELFF
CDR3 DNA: TGCGCCAGCAGCTTGGTAGCGGGAGGCCCCCCGAACACCGGGGAGCTGTTTTTT

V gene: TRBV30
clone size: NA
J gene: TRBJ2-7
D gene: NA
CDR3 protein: CAWRGPGALGEQYF
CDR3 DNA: TGTGCCTGGAGAGGGCCAGGGGCCCTAGGGGAGCAGTACTTC

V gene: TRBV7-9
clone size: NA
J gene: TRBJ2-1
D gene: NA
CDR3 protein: CASSPSRVSYNEQFF
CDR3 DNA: TGTGCCAGCAGCCCGAGTAGAGTGTCCTACAATGAGCAGTTCTTC

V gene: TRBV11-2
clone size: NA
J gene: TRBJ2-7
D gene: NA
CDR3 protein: CASSPDFSYEQYF
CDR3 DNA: TGTGCCAGCAGCCCCGACTTTTCTTACGAGCAGTACTTC

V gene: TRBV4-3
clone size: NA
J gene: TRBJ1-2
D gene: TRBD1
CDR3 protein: CASSQEIGTGAYGYTF
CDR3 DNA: TGCGCCAGCAGCCAAGAGATCGGGACAGGAGCCTATGGCTACACCTTC

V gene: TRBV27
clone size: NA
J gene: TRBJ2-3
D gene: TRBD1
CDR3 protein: CASSLGDREGTDTQYF
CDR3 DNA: TGTGCCAGCAGTTTAGGGGACAGGGAAGGCACAGATACGCAGTATTTT